This TCR beta chain derives from a study of blood T cell repertoires in COVID-19. Study context: Collection of acute and convalescent COVID-19 samples took place in the United States, Italy and Spain. T cells, B-cell-depleted T cells, or PBMCs supplied cDNA or gDNA.

In the authors' methods: Reference gene primers were amplified, and this amplification served to estimate nucleated cell counts. Sequencing used immunoSEQ multiplex PCR; TCRdb keeps in-frame clones, though not all of them. The V and J calls and clone size come from that table; D and trimming were worked out from the DNA. This table has 200,000 to 250,000 clones, approximately 83% appearing once. This receptor was obtained from a woman aged 50 to 65 with acute or convalescent COVID-19. Sequenced: peripheral blood.

DNA of the CDR3: TGTGCCAGCAGAAGGACAGGGGCCGGCTACGAGCAGTACTTC. Its protein product is CASRRTGAGYEQYF. This rearrangement joins TRBV6-5 to TRBJ2-7, with TRBD1 matching 9 bases. Germline V gene data show CDR1 as MNHEY and CDR2 as SVGAGI. V shed 6 bases, J shed 3 bases, and the junction held 6 bases outside the gene matches. This CDR3 is built from 14 residues.